Described below is a single TCR beta chain sequence and its context. It has no known antigen specificity. From each donor, a roughly 2.7 ml peripheral blood sample was collected into PAXgene tubes and stored at -80 degrees C. Without T cell sorting, total RNA was isolated from whole blood using the PAXgene blood miRNA kit on an automated QIAcube. Peripheral blood from monozygotic twin pairs who were concordant or discordant for inflammatory bowel disease underwent deep TCRalpha and TCRbeta repertoire profiling using unique molecular barcoding. For every twin pair, smoking habits were documented, and each individual was categorised as a current, former or never smoker. The data stem from a study of monozygotic twins with inflammatory bowel disease (dated by TCRdb to about 2019). Concerning the study at large: The complete study included some 28 monozygotic twin pairs: 19 IBD-discordant Danish pairs and nine German pairs, of which four were IBD-concordant and five were IBD-discordant. Within discordant pairs, disease-associated traits were sought mainly by comparing IBD patients with their genetically identical healthy co-twins. Each individual had, on average, about 151 000 unique TCRalpha sequences and 181 000 unique TCRbeta sequences available for analysis.

Beyond this particular receptor, the publication reports: TCRbeta repertoire diversity, by inverse Simpson index, was decreased in IBD patients compared with their healthy co-twins. Repertoire similarity did not differ between concordant and discordant twins, possibly due to limited statistical power. No single strong signal or clonotype linked to IBD turned up in the results, so the idea that one exists was not supported. Because patients were on differing immunosuppressive treatments, the repertoires may have picked up extra background noise and inter-individual variability. The analysis was unable to tell apart different T cell subtypes. Compared with healthy twins, IBD patients had fewer clonotypes in common with other individuals, a difference most pronounced in patients showing signs of disease activity.

The germline V gene specifies SGHRS as CDR1 and YFSETQ as CDR2. The CDR3 runs 16 residues from the cysteine to the phenylalanine. DNA for this receptor is not on file. Libraries were made using 5' RACE. Preparation of each TCR library used roughly 3,300 ng of total RNA. For each sample, cDNA synthesis was carried out in eight separate reactions using SMARTScribe reverse transcriptase. Unique molecular identifiers containing a 6-nucleotide sample barcode were introduced through template switching during cDNA synthesis. TCRalpha and TCRbeta cDNA was amplified in two nested PCRs of around 15 and 9 cycles, and bead purification was carried out after each PCR. Before amplification, the cDNA was treated with uracil DNA-glycosylase and purified using the QIAquick PCR purification kit. The second PCR added Illumina TruSeq-compatible adapters along with sample-specific barcodes. TapeStation and Qubit were used to check library quality and concentration, and around 5 ng of each library went into the pool. Sequencing of the pooled libraries was done on an Illumina HiSeq2500 single-index Rapid Run using custom sequencing primers and 2 x 100 bp reads. The paper's processing steps were these. MiGEC version 1.2.6 was used for UMI-based consensus assembly to correct PCR and sequencing errors. V(D)J alignment, clonotype assembly and CDR3 extraction were performed with MiXCR version 2.1.1. To normalise gene usage, clonotype sharing and MAIT/NKT TCR abundance, the top 1000, 10 000 and 20 000 clonotypes in each sample were analysed. Diversity was computed as the inverse Simpson index with the vegan R package after downsampling to 27 000 UMIs. Paired Mann-Whitney U tests on discordant twin pairs were used, with Benjamini-Hochberg multiple-testing correction. After the reads were reprocessed by TCRdb, one entry was made per CDR3 protein sequence, with no DNA. The V and J calls, along with clone size, are taken from TCRdb and not from the paper's own processing. The sample's clone listing holds hundreds of thousands of distinct CDR3 sequences. The top ten constitute 2% to 2.5% of the sample.

The chain employs TRBV5-1 and TRBJ2-5; the D gene TCRdb calls, TRBD2, cannot be checked with no DNA. The receptor comes from a human donor with ulcerative colitis or Crohn's disease, or a healthy co-twin of an affected twin (not recorded which). Specimen: blood. The CDR3 is CASSTGLAGHQETQYF.